A single T cell receptor (beta chain) is shown here with its context. Its specificity is unknown. The study ran its PCR with 60 Vbeta and 13 Jbeta primers. Here immunoSEQ multiplex PCR was the method, and the copy in TCRdb shows in-frame clones only, minus some. The top ten clones hold 3.2% of a sample with about 110,000 clones, approximately 70% of them seen once. The CDR3 has 20 amino acids. Trimming removed 1 base from V and 4 bases from J; junction bases left unmatched: 17. Germline CDR1 is SGHVS and CDR2 is FNYEAQ. This record comes from a study of cytomegalovirus exposure and HLA in healthy donors. Study-wide points: By HLA locus, TCR association rates varied in a later analysis, with DRB1 showing the most and HLA-C the fewest. Available immune exposure information was restricted to CMV serostatus only.

These donors counted as nominally healthy when sampled, but unrecorded immune exposures were likely. The receptor was derived from a man younger than 40 in good health and CMV-seronegative. The sequencing sample was made of PBMCs. The rearrangement links TRBV7-6 to TRBJ2-3, with TRBD1 matching 10 bases. The CDR3 region has the DNA TGTGCCAGCAGCTTAGAGACAGGGGGCTGGGCGGCCCCTGCGGCAGATACGCAGTATTTT. It is translated as CASSLETGGWAAPAADTQYF.